This TCR beta chain was recovered during a study of blood T cell repertoires in COVID-19. Study information: Acute and convalescent COVID-19 samples came from the United States, Italy and Spain. Sample material is recorded as cDNA or gDNA derived from T cells, B-cell-depleted T cells, or PBMCs.

Original methodology: Amplification of reference gene primers was used by the study to estimate nucleated cell counts. Libraries were prepared by immunoSEQ multiplex PCR; TCRdb keeps only in-frame clonotypes and omits some of them. D and trimming come from the DNA, and the V and J calls and clone size come from that table. The repertoire includes over 200,000 clones, 75% to 90% of them detected once, and 5.1% sits in the top ten. The CDR3 runs to 16 residues. V lost 0 bases, J lost 4 bases, and 9 bases stayed unmatched. Germline V gene data show CDR1 as SGHKS and CDR2 as YYEKEE (reference sequence). The gene calls are TRBV5-5 and TRBJ1-2; 7 bases agree with TRBD1. The source is a human donor in a cohort sampled during active COVID-19. Material: peripheral blood. CDR3 protein: CASSLEPTGTSYGYTF. CDR3 sequence (DNA): TGTGCCAGCAGCTTGGAACCGACAGGGACGAGCTATGGCTACACCTTC.